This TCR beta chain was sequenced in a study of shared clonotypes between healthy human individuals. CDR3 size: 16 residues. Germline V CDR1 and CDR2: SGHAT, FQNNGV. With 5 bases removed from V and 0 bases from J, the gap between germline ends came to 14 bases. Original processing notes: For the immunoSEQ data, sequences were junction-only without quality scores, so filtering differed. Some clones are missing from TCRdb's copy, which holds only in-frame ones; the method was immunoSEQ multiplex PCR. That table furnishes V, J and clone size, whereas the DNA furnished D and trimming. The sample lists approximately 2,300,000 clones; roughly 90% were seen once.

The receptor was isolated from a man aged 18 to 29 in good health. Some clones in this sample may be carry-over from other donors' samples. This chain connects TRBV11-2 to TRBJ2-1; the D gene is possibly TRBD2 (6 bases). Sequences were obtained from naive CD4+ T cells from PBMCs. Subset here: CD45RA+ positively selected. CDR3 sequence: CASSGVTSRSYNEQFF. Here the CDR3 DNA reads TGTGCCAGCAGCGGGGTAACTAGCCGCTCCTACAATGAGCAGTTCTTC. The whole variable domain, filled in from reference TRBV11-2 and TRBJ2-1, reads EAGVAQSPRYKIIEKRQSVAFWCNPISGHATLYWYQQILGQGPKLLIQFQNNGVVDDSQLPKDRFSAERLKGVDSTLKIQPAKLEDSAVYLCASSGVTSRSYNEQFFGPGTRLTVL.